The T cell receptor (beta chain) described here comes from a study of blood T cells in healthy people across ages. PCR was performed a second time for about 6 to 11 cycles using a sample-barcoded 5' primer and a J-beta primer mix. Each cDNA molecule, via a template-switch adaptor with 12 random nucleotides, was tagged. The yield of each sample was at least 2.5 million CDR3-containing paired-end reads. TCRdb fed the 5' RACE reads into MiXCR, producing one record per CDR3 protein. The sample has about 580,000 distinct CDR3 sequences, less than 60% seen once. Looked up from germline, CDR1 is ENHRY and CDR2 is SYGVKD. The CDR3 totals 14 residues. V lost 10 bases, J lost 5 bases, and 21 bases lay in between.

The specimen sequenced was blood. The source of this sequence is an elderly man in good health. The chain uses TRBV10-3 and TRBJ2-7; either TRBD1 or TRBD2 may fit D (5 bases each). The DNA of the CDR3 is TGTGCCACGCGGAGCCGGGGACGGCCTAACGAGCAGTACTTC. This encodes CATRSRGRPNEQYF.